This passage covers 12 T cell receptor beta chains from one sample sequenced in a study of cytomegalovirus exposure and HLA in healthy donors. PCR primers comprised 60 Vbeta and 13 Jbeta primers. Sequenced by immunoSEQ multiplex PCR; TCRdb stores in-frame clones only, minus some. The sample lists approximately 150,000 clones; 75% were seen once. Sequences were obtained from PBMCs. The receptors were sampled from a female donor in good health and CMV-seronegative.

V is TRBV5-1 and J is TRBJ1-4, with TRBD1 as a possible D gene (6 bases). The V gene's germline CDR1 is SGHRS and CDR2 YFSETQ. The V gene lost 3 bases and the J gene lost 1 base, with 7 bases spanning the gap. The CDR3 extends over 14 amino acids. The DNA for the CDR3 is TGCGCCAGCAGCTCCAGGGGAACTAATGAAAAACTGTTTTTT. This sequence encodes CASSSRGTNEKLFF.

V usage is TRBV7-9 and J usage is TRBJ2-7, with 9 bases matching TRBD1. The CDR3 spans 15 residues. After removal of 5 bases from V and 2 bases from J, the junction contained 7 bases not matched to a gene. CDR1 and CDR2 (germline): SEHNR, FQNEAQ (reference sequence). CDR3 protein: CASSQAGTGTYEQYF. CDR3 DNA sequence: TGTGCCAGCAGCCAGGCCGGGACAGGGACCTACGAGCAGTACTTC.

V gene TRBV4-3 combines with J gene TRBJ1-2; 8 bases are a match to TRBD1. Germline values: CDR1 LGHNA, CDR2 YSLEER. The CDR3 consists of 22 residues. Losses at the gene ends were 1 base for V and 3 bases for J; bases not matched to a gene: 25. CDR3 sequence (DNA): TGCGCCAGCAGCCAAGTATTTCCACCGTTCCGTTTGGGTACGGGACAGGACTATGGCTACACCTTC. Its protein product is CASSQVFPPFRLGTGQDYGYTF.

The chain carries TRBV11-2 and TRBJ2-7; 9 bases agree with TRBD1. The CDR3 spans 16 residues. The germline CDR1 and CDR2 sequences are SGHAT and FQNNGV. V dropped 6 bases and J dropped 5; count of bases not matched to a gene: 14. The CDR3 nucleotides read TGTGCCAGCAGTCCCGCCTCGGGACAGGGAAAGGACGAGCAGTACTTC. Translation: CASSPASGQGKDEQYF.

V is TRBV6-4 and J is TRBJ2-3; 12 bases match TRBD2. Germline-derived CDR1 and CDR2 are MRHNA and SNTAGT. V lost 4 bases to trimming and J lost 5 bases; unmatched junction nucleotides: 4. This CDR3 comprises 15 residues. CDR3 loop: CASSATSGGGDTQYF. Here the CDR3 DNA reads TGTGCCAGCAGTGCGACTAGCGGGGGCGGAGATACGCAGTATTTT.

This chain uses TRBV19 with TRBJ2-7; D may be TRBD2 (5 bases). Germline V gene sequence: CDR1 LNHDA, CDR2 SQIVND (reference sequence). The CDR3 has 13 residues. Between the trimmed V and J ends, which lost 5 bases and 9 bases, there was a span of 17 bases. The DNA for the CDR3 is TGTGCCAGTAGTCCCCCCCGAGGAGGAGGGCAGTACTTC. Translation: CASSPPRGGGQYF.

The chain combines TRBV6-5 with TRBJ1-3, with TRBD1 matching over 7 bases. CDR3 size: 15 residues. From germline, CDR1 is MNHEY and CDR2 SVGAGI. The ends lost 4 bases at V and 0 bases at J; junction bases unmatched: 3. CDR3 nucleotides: TGTGCCAGCAGTTCTACAGGGGCCTCTGGAAACACCATATATTTT. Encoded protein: CASSSTGASGNTIYF.

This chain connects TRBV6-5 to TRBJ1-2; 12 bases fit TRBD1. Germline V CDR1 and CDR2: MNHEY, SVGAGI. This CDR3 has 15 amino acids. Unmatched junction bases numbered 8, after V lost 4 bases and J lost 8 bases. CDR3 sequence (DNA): TGTGCCAGCAGTTGGGGCCGGGACAGGGGGCAGGGCTACACCTTC. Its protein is CASSWGRDRGQGYTF.

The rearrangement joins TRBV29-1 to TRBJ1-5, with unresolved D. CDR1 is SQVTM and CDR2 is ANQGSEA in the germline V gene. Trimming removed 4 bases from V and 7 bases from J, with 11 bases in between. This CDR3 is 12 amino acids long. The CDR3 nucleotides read TGCAGCGTTGGGGAGGGAAGGCAGCCCCAGCATTTT. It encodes CSVGEGRQPQHF.

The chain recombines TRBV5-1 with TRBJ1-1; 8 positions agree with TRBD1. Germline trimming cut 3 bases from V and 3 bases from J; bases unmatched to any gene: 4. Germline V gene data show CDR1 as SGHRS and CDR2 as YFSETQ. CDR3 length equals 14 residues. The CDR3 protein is CASSWTGLDTEAFF. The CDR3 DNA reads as TGCGCCAGCAGCTGGACAGGGCTGGACACTGAAGCTTTCTTT.

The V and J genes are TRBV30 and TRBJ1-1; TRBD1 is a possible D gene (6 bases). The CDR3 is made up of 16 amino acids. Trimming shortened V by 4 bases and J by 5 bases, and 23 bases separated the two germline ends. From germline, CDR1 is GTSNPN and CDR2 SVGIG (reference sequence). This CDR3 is CAWITPYRAVETEAFF. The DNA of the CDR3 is TGTGCCTGGATCACACCCTACAGGGCAGTGGAGACTGAAGCTTTCTTT.

The CDR3 reads CASRGLAGGPGTDTQYF. DNA for the CDR3: TGTGCCAGCCGAGGGCTAGCGGGAGGGCCGGGCACAGATACGCAGTATTTT. The V and J genes are TRBV2 and TRBJ2-3; 12 bases match TRBD2. V shed 8 bases, J shed 1 base, and the junction held 10 bases outside the gene matches. The CDR3 has 17 residues. Per the germline V gene, CDR1 is SNHLY and CDR2 is FYNNEI.